This T cell receptor beta chain was obtained from a study of cytomegalovirus exposure and HLA in healthy donors. The PCR contained 60 Vbeta and 13 Jbeta primers. The data were produced by immunoSEQ multiplex PCR, yet TCRdb's version contains in-frame clones alone and is incomplete. Among 99,000 or so clones listed, over 65% were seen once. A remark on this clone: Its antigen is not identified.

Study conclusions and caveats: Across HLA loci, a later analysis found differing TCR association rates, with DRB1 most and HLA-C fewest. Most TCR beta V segments were productive about 87% or about 30% of the time in an earlier analysis.

Source material: PBMCs. The sequence came from a woman aged 40 to 50 in good health and CMV-seronegative.

CDR3 in amino acids: CASRPSGGQGNEQYF. CDR3 in DNA: TGTGCCAGCAGGCCTAGTGGGGGACAGGGGAACGAGCAGTACTTC. The V call is TRBV7-9, the J call TRBJ2-5; 10 bases are shared with TRBD1. Matching the DNA end better, TRBJ2-7 makes the J call doubtful. This CDR3 comprises 15 residues. Germline loops: CDR1 SEHNR, CDR2 FQNEAQ (reference sequence).